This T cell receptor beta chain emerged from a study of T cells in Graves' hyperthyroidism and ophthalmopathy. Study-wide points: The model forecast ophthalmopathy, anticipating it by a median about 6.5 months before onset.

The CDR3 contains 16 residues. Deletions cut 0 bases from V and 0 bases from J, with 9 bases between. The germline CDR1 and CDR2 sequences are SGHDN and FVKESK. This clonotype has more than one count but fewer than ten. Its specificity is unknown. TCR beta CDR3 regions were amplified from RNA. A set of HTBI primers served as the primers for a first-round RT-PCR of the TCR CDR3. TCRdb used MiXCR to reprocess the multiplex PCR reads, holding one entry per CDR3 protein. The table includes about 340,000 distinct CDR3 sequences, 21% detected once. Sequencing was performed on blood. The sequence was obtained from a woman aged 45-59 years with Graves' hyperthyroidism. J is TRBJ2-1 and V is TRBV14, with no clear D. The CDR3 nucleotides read TGTGCCAGCAGCCAAGAGGTCTGGAGCTCCTACAATGAGCAGTTCTTC. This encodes CASSQEVWSSYNEQFF.